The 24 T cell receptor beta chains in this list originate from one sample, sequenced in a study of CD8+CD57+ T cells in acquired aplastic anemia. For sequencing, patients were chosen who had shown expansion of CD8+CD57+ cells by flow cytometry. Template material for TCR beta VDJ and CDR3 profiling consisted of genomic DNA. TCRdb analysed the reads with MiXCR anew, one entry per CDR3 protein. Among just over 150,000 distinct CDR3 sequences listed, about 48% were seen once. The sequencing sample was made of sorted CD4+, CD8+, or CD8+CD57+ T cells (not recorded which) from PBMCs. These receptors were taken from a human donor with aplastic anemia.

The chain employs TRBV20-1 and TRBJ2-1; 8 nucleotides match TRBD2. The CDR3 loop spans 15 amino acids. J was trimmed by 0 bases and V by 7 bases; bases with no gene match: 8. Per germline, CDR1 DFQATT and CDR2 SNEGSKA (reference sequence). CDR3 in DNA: TGCAGTGGCCCTCCACTAGCGGACTCCTACAATGAGCAGTTCTTC. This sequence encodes CSGPPLADSYNEQFF.

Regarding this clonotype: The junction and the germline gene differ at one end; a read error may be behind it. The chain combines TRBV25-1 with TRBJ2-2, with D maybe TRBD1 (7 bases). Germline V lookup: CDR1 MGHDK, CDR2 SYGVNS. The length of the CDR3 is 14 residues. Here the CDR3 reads CASSTPGGTGELFF. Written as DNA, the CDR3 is TGTGCCAGCAGTACTCCAGGGGGGACCGGGGAGCTGTTCTTT.

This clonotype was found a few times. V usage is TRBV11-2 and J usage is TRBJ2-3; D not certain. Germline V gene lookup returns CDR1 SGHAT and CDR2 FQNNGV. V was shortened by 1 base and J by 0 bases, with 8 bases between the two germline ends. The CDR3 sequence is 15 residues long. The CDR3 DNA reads TGTGCCAGCAGCTTAGTTGCGACTAGCACAGATACGCAGTATTTT. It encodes CASSLVATSTDTQYF.

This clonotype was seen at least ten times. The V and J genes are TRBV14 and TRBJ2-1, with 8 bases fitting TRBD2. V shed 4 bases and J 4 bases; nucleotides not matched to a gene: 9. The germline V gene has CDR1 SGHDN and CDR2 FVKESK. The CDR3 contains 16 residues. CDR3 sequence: CASSPGLGEGYNEQFF. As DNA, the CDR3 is TGTGCCAGCAGCCCGGGACTAGGGGAGGGGTACAATGAGCAGTTCTTC.

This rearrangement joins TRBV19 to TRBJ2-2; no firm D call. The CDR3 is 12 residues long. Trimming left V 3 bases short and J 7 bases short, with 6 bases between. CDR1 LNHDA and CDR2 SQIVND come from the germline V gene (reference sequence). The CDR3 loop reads CASSIPGGELFF. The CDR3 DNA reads TGTGCCAGTAGTATCCCGGGCGGGGAGCTGTTTTTT. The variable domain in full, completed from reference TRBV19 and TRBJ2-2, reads DGGITQSPKYLFRKEGQNVTLSCEQNLNHDAMYWYRQDPGQGLRLIYYSQIVNDFQKGDIAEGYSVSREKKESFPLTVTSAQKNPTAFYLCASSIPGGELFFGEGSRLTVL.

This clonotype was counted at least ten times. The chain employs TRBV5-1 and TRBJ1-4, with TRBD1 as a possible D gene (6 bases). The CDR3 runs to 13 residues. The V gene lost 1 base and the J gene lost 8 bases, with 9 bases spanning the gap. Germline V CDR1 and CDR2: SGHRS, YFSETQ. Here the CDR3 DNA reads TGCGCCAGCAGCTTGACGGGGGGCGAAAAACTGTTTTTT. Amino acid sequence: CASSLTGGEKLFF. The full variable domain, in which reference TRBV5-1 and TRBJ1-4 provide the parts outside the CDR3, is KAGVTQTPRYLIKTRGQQVTLSCSPISGHRSVSWYQQTPGQGLQFLFEYFSETQRNKGNFPGRFSGRQFSNSRSEMNVSTLELGDSALYLCASSLTGGEKLFFGSGTQLSVL.

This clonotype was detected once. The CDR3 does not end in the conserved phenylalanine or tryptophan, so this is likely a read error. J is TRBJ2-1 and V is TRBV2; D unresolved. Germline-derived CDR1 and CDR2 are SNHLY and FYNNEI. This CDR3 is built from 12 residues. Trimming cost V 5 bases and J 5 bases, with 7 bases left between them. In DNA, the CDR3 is TGTGCCAGCAGTTACACAGACAATGAGCAGTTCCTC. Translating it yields CASSYTDNEQFL.

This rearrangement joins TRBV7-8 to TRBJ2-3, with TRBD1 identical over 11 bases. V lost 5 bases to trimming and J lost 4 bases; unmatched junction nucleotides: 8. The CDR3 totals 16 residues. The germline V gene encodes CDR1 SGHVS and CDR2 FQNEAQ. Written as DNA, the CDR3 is TGTGCCAGCAGCCGCCGGGACAGGGGGACGGCAGATACGCAGTATTTT. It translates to CASSRRDRGTADTQYF.

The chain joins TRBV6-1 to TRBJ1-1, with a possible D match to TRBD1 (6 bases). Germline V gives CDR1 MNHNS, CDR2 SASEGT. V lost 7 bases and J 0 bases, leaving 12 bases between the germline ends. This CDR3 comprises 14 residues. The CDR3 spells CASTKQGMNTEAFF. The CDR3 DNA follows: TGTGCCAGCACCAAACAGGGCATGAACACTGAAGCTTTCTTT.

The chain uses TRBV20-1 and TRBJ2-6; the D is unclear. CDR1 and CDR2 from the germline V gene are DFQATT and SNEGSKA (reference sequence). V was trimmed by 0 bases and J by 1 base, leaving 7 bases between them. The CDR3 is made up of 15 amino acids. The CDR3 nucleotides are TGCAGTGCTAGAGATCCCTGGTCTGGGGCCAACGTCCTGACTTTC. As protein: CSARDPWSGANVLTF.

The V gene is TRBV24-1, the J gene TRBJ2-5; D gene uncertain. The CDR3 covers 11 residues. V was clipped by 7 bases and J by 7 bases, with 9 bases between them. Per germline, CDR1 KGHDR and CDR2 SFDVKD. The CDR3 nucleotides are TGTGCCACCAGGGGTGGCGGGACCCAGTACTTC. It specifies CATRGGGTQYF.

CDR3 DNA: TGTGCCGTCCGGGGCAGCCTCACAGATACGCAGTATTTT. It encodes CAVRGSLTDTQYF. The chain is built from TRBV24-1 and TRBJ2-3; D possibly matches TRBD1 or TRBD2 (5 bases each). The length of the CDR3 is 13 residues. V was trimmed by 12 bases and J by 2 bases, leaving 14 bases between them. The germline V gene has CDR1 KGHDR and CDR2 SFDVKD.

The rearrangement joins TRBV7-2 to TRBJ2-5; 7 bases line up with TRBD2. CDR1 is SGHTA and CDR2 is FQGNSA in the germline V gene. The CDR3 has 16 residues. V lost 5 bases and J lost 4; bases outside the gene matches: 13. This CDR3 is CASSVQAGTWGETQYF. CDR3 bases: TGTGCCAGCAGCGTACAAGCGGGGACGTGGGGAGAGACCCAGTACTTC.

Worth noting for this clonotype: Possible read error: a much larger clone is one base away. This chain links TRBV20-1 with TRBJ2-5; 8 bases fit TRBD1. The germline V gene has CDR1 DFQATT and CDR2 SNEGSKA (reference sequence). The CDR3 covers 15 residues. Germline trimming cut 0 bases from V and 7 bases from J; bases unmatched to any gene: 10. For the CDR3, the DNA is TGCAGTGCTAGAGATCCGGCAGGGGGCCGAGGGACCCAGTACTTC. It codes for CSARDPAGGRGTQYF.

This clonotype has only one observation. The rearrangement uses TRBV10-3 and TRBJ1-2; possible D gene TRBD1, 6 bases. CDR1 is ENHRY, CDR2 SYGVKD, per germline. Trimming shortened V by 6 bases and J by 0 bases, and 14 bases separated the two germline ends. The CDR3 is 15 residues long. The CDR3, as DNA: TGTGCCATCAGGATCCGGGACACAGCTAACTATGGCTACACCTTC. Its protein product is CAIRIRDTANYGYTF.

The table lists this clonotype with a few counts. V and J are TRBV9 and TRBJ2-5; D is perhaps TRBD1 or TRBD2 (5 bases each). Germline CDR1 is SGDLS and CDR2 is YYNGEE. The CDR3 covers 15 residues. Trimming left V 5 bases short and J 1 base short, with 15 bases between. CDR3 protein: CASSETGTLQETQYF. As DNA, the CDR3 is TGTGCCAGCAGTGAGACCGGGACGCTCCAAGAGACCCAGTACTTC.

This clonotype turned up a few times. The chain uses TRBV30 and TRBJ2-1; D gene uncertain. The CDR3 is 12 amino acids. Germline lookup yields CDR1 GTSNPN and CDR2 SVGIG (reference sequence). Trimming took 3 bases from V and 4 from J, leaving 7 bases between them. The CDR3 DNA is TGTGCCTGGAGGCCGTCTTACAATGAGCAGTTCTTC. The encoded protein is CAWRPSYNEQFF.

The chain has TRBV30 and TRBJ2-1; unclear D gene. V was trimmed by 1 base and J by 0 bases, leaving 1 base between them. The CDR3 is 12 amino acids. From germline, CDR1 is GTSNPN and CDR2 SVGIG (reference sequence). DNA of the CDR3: TGTGCCTGGAGTGACTCCTACAATGAGCAGTTCTTC. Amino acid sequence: CAWSDSYNEQFF.

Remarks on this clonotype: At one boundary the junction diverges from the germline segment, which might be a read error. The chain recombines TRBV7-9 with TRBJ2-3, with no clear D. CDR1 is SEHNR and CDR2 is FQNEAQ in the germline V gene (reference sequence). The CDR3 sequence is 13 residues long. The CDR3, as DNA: TGTGCCAGCATGCTTGCCGAGGTGGATACGCAGTATTTC. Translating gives CASMLAEVDTQYF.

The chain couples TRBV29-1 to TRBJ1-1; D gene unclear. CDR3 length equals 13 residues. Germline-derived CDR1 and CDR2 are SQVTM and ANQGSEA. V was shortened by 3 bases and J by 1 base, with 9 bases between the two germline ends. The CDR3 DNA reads TGCAGCGTTGAGAGGCAAGAGAACACTGAAGCTTTCTTT. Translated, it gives CSVERQENTEAFF.

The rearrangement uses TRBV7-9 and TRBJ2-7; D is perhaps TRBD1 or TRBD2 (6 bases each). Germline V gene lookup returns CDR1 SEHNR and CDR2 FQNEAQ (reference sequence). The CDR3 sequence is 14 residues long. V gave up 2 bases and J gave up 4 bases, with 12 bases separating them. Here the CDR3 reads CASSLKGGPYEQYF. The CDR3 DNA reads TGTGCCAGCAGCTTAAAGGGGGGTCCTTACGAGCAGTACTTC. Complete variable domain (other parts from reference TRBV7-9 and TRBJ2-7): DTGVSQNPRHKITKRGQNVTFRCDPISEHNRLYWYRQTLGQGPEFLTYFQNEAQLEKSRLLSDRFSAERPKGSFSTLEIQRTEQGDSAMYLCASSLKGGPYEQYFGPGTRLTVT.

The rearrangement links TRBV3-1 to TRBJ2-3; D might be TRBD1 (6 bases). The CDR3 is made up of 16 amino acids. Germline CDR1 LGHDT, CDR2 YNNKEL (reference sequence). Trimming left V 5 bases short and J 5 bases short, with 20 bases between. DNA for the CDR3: TGTGCCAGCAGCTCTCAGGGGCCCAGATGCGGAGATACGCAGTATTTT. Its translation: CASSSQGPRCGDTQYF.

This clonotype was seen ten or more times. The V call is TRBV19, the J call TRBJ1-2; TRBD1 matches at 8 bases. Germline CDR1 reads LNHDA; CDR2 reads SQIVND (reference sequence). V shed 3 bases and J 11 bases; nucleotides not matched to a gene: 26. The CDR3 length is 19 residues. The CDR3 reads CASSIFFDSSAQGASRYTF. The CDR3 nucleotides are TGTGCCAGTAGTATCTTCTTCGATTCGTCTGCCCAGGGGGCAAGTAGGTACACCTTC.

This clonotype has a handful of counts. CDR3 residues: CASSIRPTLMDEQYF. DNA of the CDR3: TGTGCCAGTAGTATTCGACCAACCCTAATGGACGAGCAGTACTTC. The V gene is TRBV19, the J gene TRBJ2-7; D unresolved. Trimming removed 3 bases from V and 5 bases from J, with 17 bases in between. This CDR3 is built from 15 residues. Germline V gives CDR1 LNHDA, CDR2 SQIVND (reference sequence).